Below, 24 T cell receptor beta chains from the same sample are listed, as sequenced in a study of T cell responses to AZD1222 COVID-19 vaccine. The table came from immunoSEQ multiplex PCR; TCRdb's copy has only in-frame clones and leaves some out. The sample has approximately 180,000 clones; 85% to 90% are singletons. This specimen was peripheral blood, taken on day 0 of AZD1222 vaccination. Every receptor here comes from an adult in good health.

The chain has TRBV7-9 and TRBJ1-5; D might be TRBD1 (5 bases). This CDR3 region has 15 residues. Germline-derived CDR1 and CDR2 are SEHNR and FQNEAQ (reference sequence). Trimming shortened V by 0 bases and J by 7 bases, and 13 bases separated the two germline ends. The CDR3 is CASSLAGGVFQPQHF. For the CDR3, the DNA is TGTGCCAGCAGCTTAGCGGGGGGGGTCTTCCAGCCCCAGCATTTT.

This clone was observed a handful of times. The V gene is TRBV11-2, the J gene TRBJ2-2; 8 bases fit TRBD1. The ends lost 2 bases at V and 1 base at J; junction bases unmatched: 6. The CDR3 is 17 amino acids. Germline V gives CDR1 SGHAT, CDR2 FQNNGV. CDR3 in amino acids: CASSLRGQGLNTGELFF. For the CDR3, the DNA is TGTGCCAGCAGCTTACGTGGACAGGGTCTGAACACCGGGGAGCTGTTTTTT.

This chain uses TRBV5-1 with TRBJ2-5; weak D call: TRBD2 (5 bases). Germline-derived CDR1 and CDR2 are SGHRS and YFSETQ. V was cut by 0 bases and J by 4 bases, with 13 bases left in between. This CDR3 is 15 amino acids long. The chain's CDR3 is CASSLDVVAGETQYF. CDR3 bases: TGCGCCAGCAGCTTGGATGTAGTCGCGGGAGAGACCCAGTACTTC.

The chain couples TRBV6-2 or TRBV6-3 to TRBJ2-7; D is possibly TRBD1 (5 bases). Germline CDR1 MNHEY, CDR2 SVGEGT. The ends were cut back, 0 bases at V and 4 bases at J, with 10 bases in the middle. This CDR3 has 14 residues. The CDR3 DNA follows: TGTGCCAGCAGTTACTCGTACAGGTCATACGAGCAGTACTTC. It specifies CASSYSYRSYEQYF.

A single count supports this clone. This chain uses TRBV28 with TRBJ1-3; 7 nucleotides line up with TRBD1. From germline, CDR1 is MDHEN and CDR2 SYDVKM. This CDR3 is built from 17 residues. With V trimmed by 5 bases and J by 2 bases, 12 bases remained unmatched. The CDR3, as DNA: TGTGCCAGCAGTCGCTCAGGGGGAGTCTTAACTGGAAACACCATATATTTT. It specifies CASSRSGGVLTGNTIYF.

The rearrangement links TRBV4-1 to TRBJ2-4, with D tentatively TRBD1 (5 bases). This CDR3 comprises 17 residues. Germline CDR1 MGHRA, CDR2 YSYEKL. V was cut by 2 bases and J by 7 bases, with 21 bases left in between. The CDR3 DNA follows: TGCGCCAGCAGCCAACGGGCGGTCATGGCAGGGAACAACATTCAGTACTTC. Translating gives CASSQRAVMAGNNIQYF.

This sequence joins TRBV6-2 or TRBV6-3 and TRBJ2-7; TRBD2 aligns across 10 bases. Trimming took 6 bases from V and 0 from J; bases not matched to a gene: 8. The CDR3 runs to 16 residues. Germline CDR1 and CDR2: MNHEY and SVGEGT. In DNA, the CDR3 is TGTGCCAGCAGCTATGGGGCTAGCGGGAGCTCCTACGAGCAGTACTTC. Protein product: CASSYGASGSSYEQYF.

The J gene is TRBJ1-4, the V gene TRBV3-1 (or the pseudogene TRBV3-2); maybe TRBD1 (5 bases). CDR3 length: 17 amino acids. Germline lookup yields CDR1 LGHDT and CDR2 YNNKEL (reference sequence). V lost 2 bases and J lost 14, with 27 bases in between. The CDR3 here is CASSQLSYGGRAGSLFF. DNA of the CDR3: TGTGCCAGCAGCCAACTATCGTATGGTGGCAGGGCGGGTTCTCTGTTTTTT.

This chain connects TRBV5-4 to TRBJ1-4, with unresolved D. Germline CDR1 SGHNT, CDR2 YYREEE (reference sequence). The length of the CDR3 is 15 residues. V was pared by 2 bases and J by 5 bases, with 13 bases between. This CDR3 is CASSFQTSQNEKLFF. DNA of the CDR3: TGTGCCAGCAGCTTCCAGACAAGTCAAAATGAAAAACTGTTTTTT.

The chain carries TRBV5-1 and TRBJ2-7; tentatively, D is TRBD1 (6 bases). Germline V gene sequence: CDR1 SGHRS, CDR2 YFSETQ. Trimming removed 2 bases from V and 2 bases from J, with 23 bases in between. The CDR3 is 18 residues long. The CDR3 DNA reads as TGCGCCAGCAGCTTTGCCGGTTCGTACGGGACACAAACCTACGAGCAGTACTTC. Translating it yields CASSFAGSYGTQTYEQYF.

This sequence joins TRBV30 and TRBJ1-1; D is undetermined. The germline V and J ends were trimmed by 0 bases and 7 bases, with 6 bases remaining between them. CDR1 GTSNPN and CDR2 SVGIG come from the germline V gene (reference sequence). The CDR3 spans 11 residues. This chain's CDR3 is CAWSVGGEAFF. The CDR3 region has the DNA TGTGCCTGGAGTGTAGGAGGTGAAGCTTTCTTT. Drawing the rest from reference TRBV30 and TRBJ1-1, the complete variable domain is SQTIHQWPATLVQPVGSPLSLECTVEGTSNPNLYWYRQAAGRGLQLLFYSVGIGQISSEVPQNLSASRPQDRQFILSSKKLLLSDSGFYLCAWSVGGEAFFGQGTRLTVV.

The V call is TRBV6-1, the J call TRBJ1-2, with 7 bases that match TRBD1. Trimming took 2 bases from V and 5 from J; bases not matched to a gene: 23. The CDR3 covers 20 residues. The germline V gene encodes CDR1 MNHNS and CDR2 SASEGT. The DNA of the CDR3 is TGTGCCAGCAGTGAAATAATATGGCGGGACAGCCTACGCCCCCCTTATGGCTACACCTTC. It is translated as CASSEIIWRDSLRPPYGYTF.

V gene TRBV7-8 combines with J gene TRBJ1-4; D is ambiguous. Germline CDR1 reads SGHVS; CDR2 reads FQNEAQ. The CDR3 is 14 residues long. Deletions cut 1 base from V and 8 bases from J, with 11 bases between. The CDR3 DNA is TGTGCCAGCAGCTTAGTAGTGGGTTTGGAAAAACTGTTTTTT. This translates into CASSLVVGLEKLFF. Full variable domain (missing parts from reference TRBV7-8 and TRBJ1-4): GAGVSQSPRYKVAKRGQDVALRCDPISGHVSLFWYQQALGQGPEFLTYFQNEAQLDKSGLPSDRFFAERPEGSVSTLKIQRTQQEDSAVYLCASSLVVGLEKLFFGSGTQLSVL.

The CDR3 DNA reads as TGTGCCAGTAGTAGACCGGGACAGGGGAATCAGCCCCAGCATTTT. The encoded protein is CASSRPGQGNQPQHF. The chain is built from TRBV19 and TRBJ1-5; 10 bases align to TRBD1. V was pared by 4 bases and J by 4 bases, with 4 bases of the junction left unmatched. The V gene's germline CDR1 is LNHDA and CDR2 SQIVND (reference sequence). CDR3 size: 15 residues.

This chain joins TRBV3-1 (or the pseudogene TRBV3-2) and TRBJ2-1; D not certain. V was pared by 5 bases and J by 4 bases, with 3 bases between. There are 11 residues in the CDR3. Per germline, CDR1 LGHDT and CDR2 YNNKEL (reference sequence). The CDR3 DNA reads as TGTGCCAGCAGCACTTACAATGAGCAGTTCTTC. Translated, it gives CASSTYNEQFF.

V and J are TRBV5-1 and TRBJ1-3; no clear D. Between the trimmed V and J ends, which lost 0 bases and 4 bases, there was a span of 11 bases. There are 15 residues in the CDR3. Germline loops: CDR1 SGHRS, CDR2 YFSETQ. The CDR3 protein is CASSLVVQTGNTIYF. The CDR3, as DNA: TGCGCCAGCAGCTTGGTTGTTCAGACAGGAAACACCATATATTTT.

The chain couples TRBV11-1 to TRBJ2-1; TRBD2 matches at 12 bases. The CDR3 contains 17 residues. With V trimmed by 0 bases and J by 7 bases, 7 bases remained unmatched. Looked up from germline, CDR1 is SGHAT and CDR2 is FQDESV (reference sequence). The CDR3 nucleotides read TGTGCCAGCAGCTTAGCGGAGACTAGCGGGAGTCCGAATGAGCAGTTCTTC. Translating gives CASSLAETSGSPNEQFF.

DNA of the CDR3: TGTGCCAGCAGTTACGACGGGAACTATGGCTACACCTTC. This sequence encodes CASSYDGNYGYTF. V usage is TRBV6-5 and J usage is TRBJ1-2; D remains unclear. The length of the CDR3 is 13 residues. V was clipped by 2 bases and J by 2 bases, with 6 bases between them. The germline V gene has CDR1 MNHEY and CDR2 SVGAGI.

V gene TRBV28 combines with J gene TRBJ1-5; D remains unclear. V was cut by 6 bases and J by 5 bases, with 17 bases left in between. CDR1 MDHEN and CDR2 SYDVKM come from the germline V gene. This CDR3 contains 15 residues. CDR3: CASREEGSGHQPQHF. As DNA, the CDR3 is TGTGCCAGCAGAGAGGAAGGGTCGGGTCATCAGCCCCAGCATTTT.

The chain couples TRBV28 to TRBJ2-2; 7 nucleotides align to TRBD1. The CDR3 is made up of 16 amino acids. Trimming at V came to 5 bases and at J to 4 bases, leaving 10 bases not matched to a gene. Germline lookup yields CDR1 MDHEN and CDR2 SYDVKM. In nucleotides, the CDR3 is TGTGCCAGCAGTCGCTCCGGGACAGAGTTCACCGGGGAGCTGTTTTTT. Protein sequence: CASSRSGTEFTGELFF. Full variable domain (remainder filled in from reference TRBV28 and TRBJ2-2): DVKVTQSSRYLVKRTGEKVFLECVQDMDHENMFWYRQDPGLGLRLIYFSYDVKMKEKGDIPEGYSVSREKKERFSLILESASTNQTSMYLCASSRSGTEFTGELFFGEGSRLTVL.

CDR3 DNA: TGTGCCAGCCTTACGACAGGGTTGTACGAGCAGTACTTC. Translating gives CASLTTGLYEQYF. The rearrangement links TRBV3-1 (or the pseudogene TRBV3-2) to TRBJ2-7, with 7 bases matching TRBD1. Germline values: CDR1 LGHDT, CDR2 YNNKEL (reference sequence). Trimming removed 8 bases from V and 4 bases from J; junction bases left unmatched: 8. This CDR3 is built from 13 residues.

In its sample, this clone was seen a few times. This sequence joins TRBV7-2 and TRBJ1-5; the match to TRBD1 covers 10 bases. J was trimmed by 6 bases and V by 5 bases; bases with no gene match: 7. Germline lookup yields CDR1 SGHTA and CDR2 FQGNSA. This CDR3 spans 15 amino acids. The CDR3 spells CASSQRGTGAQPQHF. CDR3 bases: TGTGCCAGCAGCCAACGAGGGACAGGGGCTCAGCCCCAGCATTTT.

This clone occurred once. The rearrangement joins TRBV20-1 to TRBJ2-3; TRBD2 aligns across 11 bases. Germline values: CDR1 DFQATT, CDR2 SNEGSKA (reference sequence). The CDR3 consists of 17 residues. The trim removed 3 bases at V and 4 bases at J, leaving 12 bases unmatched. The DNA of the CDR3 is TGCAGTGCTAGTATAGCGGGGGGGCTTACGAGCCCAGATACGCAGTATTTT. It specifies CSASIAGGLTSPDTQYF.

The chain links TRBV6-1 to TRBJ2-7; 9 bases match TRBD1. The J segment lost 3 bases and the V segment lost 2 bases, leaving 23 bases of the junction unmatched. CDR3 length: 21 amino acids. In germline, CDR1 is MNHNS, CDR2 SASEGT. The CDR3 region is CASSESAWGRTGVRRDYEQYF. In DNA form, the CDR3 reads TGTGCCAGCAGTGAATCGGCATGGGGGAGGACAGGGGTCCGACGGGACTACGAGCAGTACTTC.